This entry features one TCR beta chain sequence. Its cognate antigen is unknown. This specimen belongs to a study of cytomegalovirus exposure and HLA in healthy donors. Study as a whole: Unique TCR beta sequences numbering 120 million or so came from 190 million or so T cells in an earlier analysis. Points from the study as a whole: The study designated 150 to 200 TCR beta chains cytomegalovirus-associated. Associated with HLA alleles at 0.05 false discovery rate in a later analysis were 16,951 TCR beta sequences.

The CDR3 covers 18 residues. Germline V gene lookup returns CDR1 SGHTA and CDR2 FQGNSA. After removal of 3 bases from V and 2 bases from J, the junction contained 9 bases not matched to a gene. Amplification used 60 Vbeta primers and 13 Jbeta primers. This table comes from immunoSEQ multiplex PCR, and its TCRdb copy is limited to in-frame clones, with some not included. This repertoire includes 30,000 to 35,000 clones. The specimen sequenced was PBMCs. The chain uses TRBV7-2 and TRBJ2-3, with 12 bases aligning to TRBD2. This clonotype originated in a woman between 40 and 50 years old in good health and CMV-seropositive. Written as DNA, the CDR3 is TGTGCCAGCAGCTTCCGGACTAGCGGGACCTGGCTCACAGATACGCAGTATTTT. It encodes CASSFRTSGTWLTDTQYF.